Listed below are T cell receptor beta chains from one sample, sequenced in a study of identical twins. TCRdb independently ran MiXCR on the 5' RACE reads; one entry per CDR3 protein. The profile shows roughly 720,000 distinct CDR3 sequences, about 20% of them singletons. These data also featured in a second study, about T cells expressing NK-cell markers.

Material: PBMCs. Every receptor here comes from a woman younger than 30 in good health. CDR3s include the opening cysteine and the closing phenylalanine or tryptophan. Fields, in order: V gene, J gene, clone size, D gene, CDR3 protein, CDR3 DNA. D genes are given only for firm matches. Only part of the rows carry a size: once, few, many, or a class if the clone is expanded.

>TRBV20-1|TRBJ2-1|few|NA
CSTSLATINEQFF
TGCAGTACCAGTCTAGCGACCATTAATGAGCAGTTCTTC
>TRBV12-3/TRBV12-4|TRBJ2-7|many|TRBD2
CASSPGTSEPYEQYF
TGTGCCAGCAGTCCCGGGACTAGCGAACCCTACGAGCAGTACTTC
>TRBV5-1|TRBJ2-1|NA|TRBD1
CATSRGNYNEQFF
TGCGCCACCTCCAGGGGGAACTACAATGAGCAGTTCTTC
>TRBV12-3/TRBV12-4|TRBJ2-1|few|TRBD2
CASSLPLAGDPYNEQFF
TGTGCCAGCAGTTTACCCCTAGCGGGAGACCCCTACAATGAGCAGTTCTTC
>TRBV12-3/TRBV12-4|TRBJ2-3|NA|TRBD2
CASSSSGRGDTQYF
TGTGCCAGCAGTTCTAGCGGGAGGGGGGATACGCAGTATTTT
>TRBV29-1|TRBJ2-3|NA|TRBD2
CSVAPTSGYTDTQYF
TGCAGCGTGGCCCCAACTAGCGGCTACACAGATACGCAGTATTTT
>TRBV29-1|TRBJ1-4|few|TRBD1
CSVGQGSNEKLFF
TGCAGCGTCGGACAGGGATCTAATGAAAAACTGTTTTTT
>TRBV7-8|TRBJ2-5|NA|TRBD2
CASSFGGGKTQYF
TGTGCCAGCAGCTTCGGGGGAGGGAAGACCCAGTACTTC
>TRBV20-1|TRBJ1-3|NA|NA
CSARDTRGLTIYF
TGCAGTGCTAGAGATACTCGGGGACTCACCATATATTTT
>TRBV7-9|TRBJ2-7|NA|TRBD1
CASSTGGVYEQYF
TGTGCCAGCAGCACAGGGGGCGTCTACGAGCAGTACTTC
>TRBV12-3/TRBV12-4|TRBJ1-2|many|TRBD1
CASSPGTGVGYTF
TGTGCCAGCAGTCCCGGGACAGGGGTAGGCTACACCTTC